The rows below give T cell receptor beta chains drawn from one sample of a study of lymphopenia after photon versus proton radiotherapy. Assay used: immunoSEQ multiplex PCR; TCRdb lists only in-frame clones, some missing. The sample includes over 25,000 clones, over 70% of them seen just once. The sample was peripheral blood, taken from a patient treated with proton-based radiotherapy. These receptors all stem from a woman between 65 and 79 years old with pancreatic cancer. Both conserved end residues are part of each CDR3. Fields, in order: D gene, V gene, J gene, clone size, CDR3 protein, CDR3 DNA. The D gene is left open where the match is weak. Part of the rows lack a size; the others show once, few, many or a class for expanded clones.

D: .
V: TRBV2
J: TRBJ1-2
size: .
CDR3: CASSEAPGQSRWNGYTF
DNA: TGTGCCAGCAGTGAAGCACCGGGACAATCCCGCTGGAATGGCTACACCTTC

D: TRBD1
V: TRBV19
J: TRBJ1-5
size: .
CDR3: CASGNLGTASSNQPQHF
DNA: TGTGCCAGTGGGAATCTGGGGACAGCCTCTAGCAATCAGCCCCAGCATTTT

D: .
V: TRBV4-3
J: TRBJ2-7
size: medium-sized
CDR3: CASSQDFNGGQNLYEQYF
DNA: TGCGCCAGCAGCCAAGATTTCAACGGGGGACAGAATCTATACGAGCAGTACTTC

D: .
V: TRBV7-9
J: TRBJ2-1
size: .
CDR3: CASSLGNDYNEQFF
DNA: TGTGCCAGCAGCTTAGGGAACGATTACAATGAGCAGTTCTTC

D: TRBD2
V: TRBV6-1
J: TRBJ2-1
size: .
CDR3: CASSKRDSYNEQFF
DNA: TGTGCCAGCAGTAAGCGGGACTCCTACAATGAGCAGTTCTTC

D: .
V: TRBV6-1
J: TRBJ1-2
size: .
CDR3: CASSLVGVYTF
DNA: TGTGCCAGCAGCCTAGTGGGGGTCTACACCTTC

D: TRBD2
V: TRBV4-3
J: TRBJ2-3
size: .
CDR3: CASSQVTGASGRSDTQYF
DNA: TGCGCCAGCAGCCAAGTGACGGGGGCTAGCGGGAGGTCAGATACGCAGTATTTT

D: TRBD2
V: TRBV4-1
J: TRBJ2-1
size: .
CDR3: CASSQDTSGRARAVNEQFF
DNA: TGCGCCAGCAGCCAAGATACTAGCGGGAGGGCACGGGCCGTGAATGAGCAGTTCTTC

D: TRBD1
V: TRBV19
J: TRBJ1-5
size: .
CDR3: CASSPDRVSLYNQPQHF
DNA: TGTGCCAGTTCACCGGACAGGGTGAGTTTGTACAATCAGCCCCAGCATTTT

D: TRBD1
V: TRBV30
J: TRBJ1-5
size: .
CDR3: CAWSLTGGDGQPQHF
DNA: TGTGCCTGGAGCCTTACAGGGGGCGACGGTCAGCCCCAGCATTTT

D: .
V: TRBV2
J: TRBJ2-3
size: once
CDR3: CASSRSEISTDTQYF
DNA: TGTGCCAGCAGTCGTAGCGAAATAAGCACAGATACGCAGTATTTT

D: .
V: TRBV19
J: TRBJ2-2
size: medium-sized
CDR3: CASSTKDRFTGELFF
DNA: TGTGCCAGTAGTACAAAAGATAGATTCACCGGGGAGCTGTTTTTT

D: .
V: TRBV2
J: TRBJ1-5
size: few
CDR3: CASRPQRFGGNQPQHF
DNA: TGTGCCAGCAGGCCCCAACGGTTTGGGGGCAATCAGCCCCAGCATTTT

D: .
V: TRBV28
J: TRBJ1-5
size: .
CDR3: CASSVQRENNQPQHF
DNA: TGTGCCAGCAGTGTTCAACGGGAGAACAATCAGCCCCAGCATTTT

D: .
V: TRBV19
J: TRBJ2-1
size: few
CDR3: CASMSGGSGFEQFF
DNA: TGTGCCAGTATGAGTGGGGGCAGCGGATTTGAGCAGTTCTTC

D: .
V: TRBV6-1
J: TRBJ2-5
size: few
CDR3: CASSEDLARQETQYF
DNA: TGTGCCAGCAGTGAGGACCTAGCGAGACAAGAGACCCAGTACTTC

D: TRBD1
V: TRBV7-2
J: TRBJ1-5
size: .
CDR3: CASSLDRGVQPQHF
DNA: TGTGCCAGCAGCTTAGACAGGGGGGTCCAGCCCCAGCATTTT

D: .
V: TRBV28
J: TRBJ1-1
size: .
CDR3: CASSKGGPNTEAFF
DNA: TGTGCCAGCAGCAAGGGGGGACCGAACACTGAAGCTTTCTTT

D: TRBD1
V: TRBV5-1
J: TRBJ2-2
size: .
CDR3: CASSKDRGDTGELFF
DNA: TGCGCCAGCAGCAAAGACAGGGGGGACACCGGGGAGCTGTTTTTT

D: .
V: TRBV27
J: TRBJ1-2
size: once
CDR3: CASSPRGAGGYTF
DNA: TGTGCCAGCAGTCCGCGGGGGGCGGGTGGCTACACCTTC

D: .
V: TRBV28
J: TRBJ1-1
size: .
CDR3: CASSPAGELGFTANTEAFF
DNA: TGTGCCAGCAGTCCCGCGGGGGAGTTAGGGTTTACCGCGAACACTGAAGCTTTCTTT

D: TRBD2
V: TRBV7-2
J: TRBJ2-1
size: .
CDR3: CASAARGGTSYNEQFF
DNA: TGTGCCAGCGCGGCTCGAGGGGGGACTAGCTACAATGAGCAGTTCTTC

D: TRBD2
V: TRBV7-3
J: TRBJ2-1
size: .
CDR3: CASSPGFSGGNEQFF
DNA: TGTGCCAGCAGCCCTGGTTTTTCGGGGGGCAATGAGCAGTTCTTC

D: .
V: TRBV14
J: TRBJ1-1
size: .
CDR3: CASSGGLPDTEAFF
DNA: TGTGCCAGCAGCGGAGGGCTTCCGGACACTGAAGCTTTCTTT

D: TRBD2
V: TRBV5-1
J: TRBJ2-7
size: .
CDR3: CASSWAAGSSYEQYF
DNA: TGCGCCAGCAGCTGGGCAGCGGGAAGCTCCTACGAGCAGTACTTC

D: .
V: TRBV19
J: TRBJ2-7
size: .
CDR3: CASNRAGDRERYEQYF
DNA: TGTGCCAGTAATAGAGCGGGGGACAGGGAAAGGTACGAGCAGTACTTC

D: .
V: TRBV7-6
J: TRBJ2-2
size: .
CDR3: CASSPRTGTNTGELFF
DNA: TGTGCCAGCAGCCCGAGAACAGGGACCAACACCGGGGAGCTGTTTTTT

D: TRBD1
V: TRBV5-1
J: TRBJ1-6
size: .
CDR3: CASSQGGTGSNSPLHF
DNA: TGCGCCAGCAGCCAGGGCGGGACAGGGTCAAATTCACCCCTCCACTTT

D: TRBD1
V: TRBV19
J: TRBJ2-2
size: few
CDR3: CASSNRDRATGELFF
DNA: TGTGCCAGTAGTAACCGGGACAGGGCCACCGGGGAGCTGTTTTTT

D: .
V: TRBV28
J: TRBJ1-1
size: .
CDR3: CASSLPGVPEAFF
DNA: TGTGCCAGCAGTTTACCGGGGGTCCCTGAAGCTTTCTTT

D: .
V: TRBV7-9
J: TRBJ2-5
size: .
CDR3: CASSPGEYQETQYF
DNA: TGTGCCAGCAGTCCCGGGGAGTACCAAGAGACCCAGTACTTC

D: .
V: TRBV4-3
J: TRBJ2-5
size: .
CDR3: CASSQDWATSRQETQYF
DNA: TGCGCCAGCAGCCAAGATTGGGCTACCTCCCGCCAAGAGACCCAGTACTTC

D: .
V: TRBV25-1
J: TRBJ2-4
size: .
CDR3: CASSDPKYGGAAKNIQYF
DNA: TGTGCCAGCAGTGATCCCAAATATGGGGGAGCGGCCAAAAACATTCAGTACTTC

D: .
V: TRBV9
J: TRBJ2-2
size: .
CDR3: CASSVEAADGELFF
DNA: TGTGCCAGCAGCGTAGAGGCAGCGGACGGGGAGCTGTTTTTT

D: TRBD1
V: TRBV15
J: TRBJ2-7
size: .
CDR3: CATSRGRTGVGEQYF
DNA: TGTGCCACCAGCAGAGGAAGGACAGGGGTTGGCGAGCAGTACTTC

D: TRBD2
V: TRBV4-1
J: TRBJ2-1
size: .
CDR3: CASSQEGGRASDEQFF
DNA: TGCGCCAGCAGCCAAGAAGGCGGGAGGGCCTCAGATGAGCAGTTCTTC

D: TRBD1
V: TRBV5-4
J: TRBJ2-1
size: .
CDR3: CASFRQGQNEQFF
DNA: TGTGCCAGCTTTAGACAGGGTCAGAATGAGCAGTTCTTC

D: .
V: TRBV14
J: TRBJ2-7
size: .
CDR3: CASSGWDTLSYEQYF
DNA: TGTGCCAGCAGTGGTTGGGATACACTCTCCTACGAGCAGTACTTC

D: .
V: TRBV10-3
J: TRBJ2-5
size: .
CDR3: CAIKLDGQETQYF
DNA: TGTGCCATCAAATTGGACGGCCAAGAGACCCAGTACTTC

D: .
V: TRBV19
J: TRBJ2-2
size: .
CDR3: CATQVPQNTGELFF
DNA: TGTGCCACACAGGTCCCACAGAACACCGGGGAGCTGTTTTTT

D: TRBD1
V: TRBV29-1
J: TRBJ1-2
size: .
CDR3: CSVFRDRTYGYTF
DNA: TGCAGCGTCTTCCGGGACAGGACCTATGGCTACACCTTC